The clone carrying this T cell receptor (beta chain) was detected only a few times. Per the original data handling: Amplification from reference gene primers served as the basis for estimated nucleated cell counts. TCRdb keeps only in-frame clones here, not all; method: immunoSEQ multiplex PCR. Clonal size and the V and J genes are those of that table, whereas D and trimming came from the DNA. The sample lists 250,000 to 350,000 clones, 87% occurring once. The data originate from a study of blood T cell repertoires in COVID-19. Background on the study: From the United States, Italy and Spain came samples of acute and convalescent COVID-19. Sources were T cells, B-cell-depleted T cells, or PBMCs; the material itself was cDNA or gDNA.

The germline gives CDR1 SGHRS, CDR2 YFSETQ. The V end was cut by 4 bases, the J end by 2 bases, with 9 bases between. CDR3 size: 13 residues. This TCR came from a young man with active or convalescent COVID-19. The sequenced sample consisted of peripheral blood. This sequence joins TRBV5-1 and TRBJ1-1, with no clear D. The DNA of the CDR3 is TGCGCCAGCAGCCGTGTTAGTAACACTGAAGCTTTCTTT. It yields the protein CASSRVSNTEAFF.